These T cell receptor beta chains were read from a single sample in a study of cytomegalovirus exposure and HLA in healthy donors. Assay: immunoSEQ multiplex PCR; the TCRdb copy retains only in-frame clones and omits some. This repertoire shows more than 85,000 clones, about 73% found once; its top ten account for 1.3%. Sequenced material: PBMCs. The receptor set was obtained from a woman aged 25 to 39 in good health and CMV-seronegative. Each CDR3 is given with its conserved first and last residue. The D gene is left open where the match is weak. Size is omitted from some rows. Given values are once, few, many or a class for expanded clones.

v_gene: TRBV29-1
len: 13
d_gene: .
j_gene: TRBJ2-5
abundance: .
CDR3aa: CSVQEVNLETQYF
CDR3nt: TGCAGCGTCCAAGAGGTTAATCTGGAGACCCAGTACTTC

v_gene: TRBV29-1
len: 13
d_gene: TRBD2
j_gene: TRBJ2-2
abundance: .
CDR3aa: CSVRTSGAGELFF
CDR3nt: TGCAGCGTCCGGACTAGCGGGGCCGGGGAGCTGTTTTTT

v_gene: TRBV27
len: 14
d_gene: .
j_gene: TRBJ2-5
abundance: once
CDR3aa: CATGEGGPWGTQYF
CDR3nt: TGTGCCACCGGGGAGGGGGGACCATGGGGGACCCAGTACTTC

v_gene: TRBV7-9
len: 15
d_gene: TRBD1
j_gene: TRBJ2-7
abundance: once
CDR3aa: CASSLSAGGLYEQYF
CDR3nt: TGTGCCAGCAGCTTATCCGCAGGGGGCCTCTACGAGCAGTACTTC

v_gene: TRBV6-6
len: 15
d_gene: TRBD1
j_gene: TRBJ2-5
abundance: once
CDR3aa: CASRTRGPHQETQYF
CDR3nt: TGTGCCAGCAGAACCAGGGGGCCCCACCAAGAGACCCAGTACTTC

v_gene: TRBV11-1
len: 15
d_gene: .
j_gene: TRBJ2-7
abundance: .
CDR3aa: CASSPKQSLAYEQYF
CDR3nt: TGTGCCAGCAGCCCTAAGCAGAGTCTAGCGTACGAGCAGTACTTC

v_gene: TRBV7-8
len: 16
d_gene: .
j_gene: TRBJ2-2
abundance: .
CDR3aa: CASSSSFVAETGELFF
CDR3nt: TGTGCCAGCAGCTCATCCTTCGTGGCGGAGACCGGGGAGCTGTTTTTT

v_gene: TRBV7-8
len: 15
d_gene: .
j_gene: TRBJ2-3
abundance: .
CDR3aa: CASSLVLRGTDTQYF
CDR3nt: TGTGCCAGCAGCTTAGTCCTCCGAGGCACAGATACGCAGTATTTT

v_gene: TRBV10-3
len: 15
d_gene: .
j_gene: TRBJ2-6
abundance: few
CDR3aa: CAIRDTPSGANVLTF
CDR3nt: TGTGCCATCCGGGACACCCCCTCTGGGGCCAACGTCCTGACTTTC

v_gene: TRBV7-9
len: 16
d_gene: .
j_gene: TRBJ2-1
abundance: .
CDR3aa: CASRLPTTSSYNEQFF
CDR3nt: TGTGCCAGCAGGCTACCCACTACGAGCTCCTACAATGAGCAGTTCTTC

v_gene: TRBV28
len: 13
d_gene: .
j_gene: TRBJ1-2
abundance: once
CDR3aa: CASRLTGLYGYTF
CDR3nt: TGTGCCAGCAGGCTGACAGGACTCTATGGCTACACCTTC

v_gene: TRBV5-1
len: 13
d_gene: .
j_gene: TRBJ2-2
abundance: few
CDR3aa: CASRLANTGELFF
CDR3nt: TGCGCCAGCAGACTAGCGAACACCGGGGAGCTGTTTTTT

v_gene: TRBV6-5
len: 14
d_gene: .
j_gene: TRBJ1-3
abundance: .
CDR3aa: CASSLREAVNTIYF
CDR3nt: TGTGCCAGCAGTCTCAGGGAGGCGGTGAACACCATATATTTT

v_gene: TRBV7-3
len: 14
d_gene: .
j_gene: TRBJ2-5
abundance: .
CDR3aa: CASSLTGGGETQYF
CDR3nt: TGTGCCAGCAGCTTAACGGGGGGAGGAGAGACCCAGTACTTC

v_gene: TRBV2
len: 13
d_gene: .
j_gene: TRBJ2-7
abundance: .
CDR3aa: CASSPGNSYEQYF
CDR3nt: TGTGCCAGCAGCCCCGGGAACTCCTACGAGCAGTACTTC

v_gene: TRBV13
len: 18
d_gene: TRBD2
j_gene: TRBJ2-1
abundance: .
CDR3aa: CASSLWLAGGGSYNEQFF
CDR3nt: TGTGCCAGCAGCTTGTGGCTAGCGGGAGGGGGCTCCTACAATGAGCAGTTCTTC

v_gene: TRBV6-5
len: 13
d_gene: TRBD1
j_gene: TRBJ1-1
abundance: .
CDR3aa: CASSLSGGEKAFF
CDR3nt: TGTGCCAGCAGTTTATCAGGGGGCGAGAAGGCTTTCTTT

v_gene: TRBV5-4
len: 13
d_gene: TRBD1
j_gene: TRBJ1-1
abundance: .
CDR3aa: CASRGQGSTEAFF
CDR3nt: TGTGCCAGCAGGGGACAGGGAAGCACTGAAGCTTTCTTT